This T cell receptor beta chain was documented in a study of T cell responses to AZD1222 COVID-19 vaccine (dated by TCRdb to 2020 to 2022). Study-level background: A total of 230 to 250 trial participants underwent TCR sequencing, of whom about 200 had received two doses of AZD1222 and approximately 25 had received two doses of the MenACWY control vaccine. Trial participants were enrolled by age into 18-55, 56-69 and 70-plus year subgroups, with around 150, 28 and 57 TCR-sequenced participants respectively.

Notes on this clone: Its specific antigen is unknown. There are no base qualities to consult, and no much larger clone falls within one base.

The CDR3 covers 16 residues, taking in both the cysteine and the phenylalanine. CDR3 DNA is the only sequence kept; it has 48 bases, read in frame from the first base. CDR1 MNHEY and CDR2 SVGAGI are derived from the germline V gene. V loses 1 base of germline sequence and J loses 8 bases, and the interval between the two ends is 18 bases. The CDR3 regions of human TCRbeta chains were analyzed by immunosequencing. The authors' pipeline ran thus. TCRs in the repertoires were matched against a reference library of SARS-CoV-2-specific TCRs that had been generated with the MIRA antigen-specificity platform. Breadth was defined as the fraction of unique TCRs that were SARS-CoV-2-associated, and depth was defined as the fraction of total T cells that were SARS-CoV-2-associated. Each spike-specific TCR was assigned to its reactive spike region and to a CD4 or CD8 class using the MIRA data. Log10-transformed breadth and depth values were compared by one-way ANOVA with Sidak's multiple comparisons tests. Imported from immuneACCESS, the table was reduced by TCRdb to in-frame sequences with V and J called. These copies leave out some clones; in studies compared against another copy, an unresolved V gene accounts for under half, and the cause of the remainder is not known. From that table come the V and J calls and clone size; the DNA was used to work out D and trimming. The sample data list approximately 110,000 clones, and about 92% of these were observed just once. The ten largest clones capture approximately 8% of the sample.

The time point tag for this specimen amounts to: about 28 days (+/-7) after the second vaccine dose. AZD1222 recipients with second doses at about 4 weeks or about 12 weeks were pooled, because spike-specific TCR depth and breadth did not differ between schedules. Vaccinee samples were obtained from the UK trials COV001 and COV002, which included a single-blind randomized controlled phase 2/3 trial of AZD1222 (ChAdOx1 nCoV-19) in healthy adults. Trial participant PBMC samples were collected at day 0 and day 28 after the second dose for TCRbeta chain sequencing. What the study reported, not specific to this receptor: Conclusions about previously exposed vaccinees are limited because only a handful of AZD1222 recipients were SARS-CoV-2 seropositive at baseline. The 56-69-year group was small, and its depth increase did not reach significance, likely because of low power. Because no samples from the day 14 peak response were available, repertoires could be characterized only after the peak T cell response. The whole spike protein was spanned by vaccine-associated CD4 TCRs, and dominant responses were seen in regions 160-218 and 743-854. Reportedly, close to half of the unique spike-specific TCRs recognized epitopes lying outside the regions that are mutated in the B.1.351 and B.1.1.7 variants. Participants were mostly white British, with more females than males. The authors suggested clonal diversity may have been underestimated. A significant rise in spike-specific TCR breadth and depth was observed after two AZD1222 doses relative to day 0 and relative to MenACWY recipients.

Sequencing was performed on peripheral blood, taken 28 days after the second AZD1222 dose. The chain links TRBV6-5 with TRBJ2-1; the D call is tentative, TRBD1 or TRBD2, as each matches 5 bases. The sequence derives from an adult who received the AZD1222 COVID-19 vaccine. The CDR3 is CASSYYRTRGPDEQFF. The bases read TGTGCCAGCAGTTACTATAGGACACGGGGTCCAGATGAGCAGTTCTTC.